This T cell receptor (beta chain) was documented in a study of breast tumors, draining lymph nodes, adjacent tissues. Study-wide points: Data only fit, rather than demonstrated, lymph node origin of most tumor T cells. Tumor and nontumor repertoires were significantly more similar in luminal-like than in basal-like breast cancer. The data were judged consistent with most tumor T cells coming from lymph node and expanding in tumor. Tumor repertoires ranked between lymph nodes and nontumor tissue in diversity, with V and J gene preferences.

TCRdb recomputed calls from the multiplex PCR reads with MiXCR, one row per CDR3 protein. This table holds hundreds of thousands of distinct CDR3 sequences, approximately 29% found once. The lymph nodes were axillary draining lymph nodes from breast cancer patients. This CDR3 has 14 amino acids. Germline assignment: CDR1 MNHNY and CDR2 SVGAGI (reference sequence). The V end lost 5 bases, the J end lost 1 base, and 11 bases lay between the germline ends. This clonotype was seen a few times. Antigen unknown. A read error may explain this, as a much larger clone is one base away. The chain uses TRBV6-6 and TRBJ1-2; perhaps TRBD1 as D (5 bases). The TCR comes from a female donor with breast cancer. Some clones in this sample may be carry-over from other donors' samples. Source material: axillary lymph node tissue. The CDR3 region is CASSHGGVNYGYTF. In DNA form, the CDR3 reads TGTGCCAGCAGTCATGGGGGAGTTAACTATGGCTACACCTTC.